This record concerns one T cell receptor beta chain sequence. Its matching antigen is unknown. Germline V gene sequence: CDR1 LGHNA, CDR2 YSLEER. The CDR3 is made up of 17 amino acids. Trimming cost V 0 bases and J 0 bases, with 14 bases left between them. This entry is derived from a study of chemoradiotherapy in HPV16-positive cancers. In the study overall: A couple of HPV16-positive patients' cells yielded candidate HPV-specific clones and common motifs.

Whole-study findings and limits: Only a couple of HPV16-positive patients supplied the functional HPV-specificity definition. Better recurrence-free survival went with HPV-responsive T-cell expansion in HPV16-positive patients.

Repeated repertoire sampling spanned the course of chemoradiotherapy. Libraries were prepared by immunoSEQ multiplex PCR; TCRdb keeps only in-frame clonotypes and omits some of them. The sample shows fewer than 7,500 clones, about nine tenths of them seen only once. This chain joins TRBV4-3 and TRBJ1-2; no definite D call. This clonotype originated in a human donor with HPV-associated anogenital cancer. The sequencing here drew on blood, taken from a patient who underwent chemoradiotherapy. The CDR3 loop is CASSQDSRGVANYGYTF. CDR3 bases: TGCGCCAGCAGCCAAGACTCGCGGGGAGTAGCTAACTATGGCTACACCTTC.